A single sample is the source of the 19 T cell receptor beta chains below, sequenced in a study of blood T cell repertoires in COVID-19. TCRdb's table, derived via immunoSEQ multiplex PCR, lists solely in-frame clones and lacks some. The table includes more than 200,000 clones, about 88% detected once. Sequencing was performed on peripheral blood. These receptors all stem from a woman between 55 and 75 years old with COVID-19, enrolled during active disease.

The chain employs TRBV18 and TRBJ1-1; D is undetermined. CDR3 length equals 15 residues. V was cut by 7 bases and J by 0 bases, with 15 bases left in between. The germline V gene has CDR1 KGHSH and CDR2 LQKENI. The CDR3 protein is CASLQSRVVNTEAFF. The CDR3 bases are TGTGCCAGCTTACAAAGTCGGGTTGTGAACACTGAAGCTTTCTTT.

This chain joins TRBV28 and TRBJ2-2, with 9 positions matching TRBD2. CDR3 length: 15 amino acids. Germline V gene lookup returns CDR1 MDHEN and CDR2 SYDVKM. With V trimmed by 2 bases and J by 3 bases, 1 base remained unmatched. The CDR3 DNA reads TGTGCCAGCAGTTTAACTAGCGGGCACACCGGGGAGCTGTTTTTT. Translating it yields CASSLTSGHTGELFF.

The sample holds one count of this clone. The CDR3 coding sequence is TGTGCCAGCACCACGCTAGGTTCACCCCTCCACTTT. It translates to CASTTLGSPLHF. The chain combines TRBV2 with TRBJ1-6; D call uncertain. With 7 bases removed from V and 9 bases from J, the gap between germline ends came to 10 bases. In germline, CDR1 is SNHLY, CDR2 FYNNEI. There are 12 residues in the CDR3.

The rearrangement uses TRBV9 and TRBJ2-1, with TRBD2 matching 10 bases. CDR1 SGDLS and CDR2 YYNGEE come from the germline V gene. There are 15 residues in the CDR3. Trimming cost V 3 bases and J 3 bases; bases outside gene matches: 3. The CDR3 region is CASSGAGGIYNEQFF. CDR3 nucleotide sequence: TGTGCCAGCAGCGGAGCGGGAGGGATCTACAATGAGCAGTTCTTC.

The chain uses TRBV19 and TRBJ2-5; 7 bases match TRBD2. Germline values: CDR1 LNHDA, CDR2 SQIVND (reference sequence). The CDR3 consists of 14 residues. V shed 5 bases and J 0 bases; nucleotides not matched to a gene: 3. CDR3 sequence reads: CASSGGEYQETQYF. Written as DNA, the CDR3 is TGTGCCAGTAGTGGGGGGGAGTACCAAGAGACCCAGTACTTC.

The chain uses TRBV5-5 and TRBJ1-2; 9 bases agree with TRBD1. Trimming at V came to 4 bases and at J to 2 bases, leaving 3 bases not matched to a gene. The length of the CDR3 is 14 residues. Germline V gene lookup returns CDR1 SGHKS and CDR2 YYEKEE (reference sequence). The CDR3 DNA reads as TGTGCCAGCAGCCAAGGGACAGGGAACTATGGCTACACCTTC. As protein: CASSQGTGNYGYTF.

The rearrangement joins TRBV15 to TRBJ1-5, with D possibly being TRBD1 (5 bases). Germline assignment: CDR1 LNHNV and CDR2 YYDKDF (reference sequence). The V end was cut by 0 bases, the J end by 1 base, with 10 bases between. The CDR3 totals 16 residues. The DNA of the CDR3 is TGTGCCACCAGCAGAGATCAAGGGGCCAGCAATCAGCCCCAGCATTTT. It is translated as CATSRDQGASNQPQHF.

This chain links TRBV6-2 or TRBV6-3 with TRBJ2-1; 15 bases map to TRBD2. Looked up from germline, CDR1 is MNHEY and CDR2 is SVGEGT. Trimming removed 6 bases from V and 8 bases from J; junction bases left unmatched: 5. The CDR3 has 15 residues. The DNA of the CDR3 is TGTGCCAGCAGCCCCGGGACTAGCGGGAGGTATGAGCAGTTCTTC. As protein: CASSPGTSGRYEQFF.

The chain joins TRBV6-5 to TRBJ1-1; D ambiguous. Germline V gives CDR1 MNHEY, CDR2 SVGAGI. The CDR3 is made up of 13 amino acids. V gave up 7 bases and J gave up 10 bases, with 19 bases separating them. The CDR3 coding sequence is TGTGCCAGCATTCTCTCCCCAGGTGAGGGAGCTTTCTTT. Translated: CASILSPGEGAFF.

The V call is TRBV19, the J call TRBJ1-1; no clear D gene. The germline V and J ends were trimmed by 5 bases and 1 base, with 5 bases remaining between them. Germline V gene lookup returns CDR1 LNHDA and CDR2 SQIVND (reference sequence). This CDR3 is 12 amino acids long. In DNA, the CDR3 is TGTGCCAGTAGTCACACGAACACTGAAGCTTTCTTT. It translates to CASSHTNTEAFF.

The chain links TRBV7-9 to TRBJ1-5; tentative D call: TRBD1 (5 bases). The V end lost 1 base, the J end lost 4 bases, and 8 bases lay between the germline ends. This CDR3 is 14 amino acids long. CDR1 and CDR2 from the germline V gene are SEHNR and FQNEAQ (reference sequence). CDR3 DNA: TGTGCCAGCAGCTTAGGGGGGGATAATCAGCCCCAGCATTTT. Residues: CASSLGGDNQPQHF.

Here the CDR3 reads CASSTPGTRIYNEQFF. The CDR3 bases are TGTGCCAGCAGTACCCCCGGGACTAGGATCTACAATGAGCAGTTCTTC. The J gene is TRBJ2-1, the V gene TRBV28; 8 positions agree with TRBD2. Germline V CDR1 and CDR2: MDHEN, SYDVKM. V gave up 5 bases and J gave up 3 bases; unmatched junction bases: 9. This CDR3 spans 16 amino acids.

The chain couples TRBV19 to TRBJ2-1, with 12 positions matching TRBD2. V dropped 3 bases and J dropped 9; count of bases not matched to a gene: 15. Germline CDR1 LNHDA, CDR2 SQIVND (reference sequence). The CDR3 spans 18 residues. CDR3 sequence reads: CASSMSASTSGSIFEQFF. Here the CDR3 DNA reads TGTGCCAGTAGTATGTCGGCCTCGACTAGCGGGAGTATCTTTGAGCAGTTCTTC.

The chain employs TRBV7-9 and TRBJ1-2; D remains ambiguous. Trimming pared 0 bases from V and 8 bases from J, leaving 10 bases between. Germline V CDR1 and CDR2: SEHNR, FQNEAQ (reference sequence). The CDR3 is 13 amino acids. The CDR3 bases are TGTGCCAGCAGCTTAGCGTCTGAGGTCGGCTACACCTTC. Amino acid sequence: CASSLASEVGYTF.

The sample holds one count of this clone. The chain recombines TRBV28 with TRBJ2-7; TRBD2 matches 8 bases. Trimming took 5 bases from V and 2 from J; bases not matched to a gene: 8. The CDR3 runs 15 residues. From germline, CDR1 is MDHEN and CDR2 SYDVKM. The CDR3, as DNA: TGTGCCAGCAGTCCCTCAGCGGGAGTCCCCTACGAGCAGTACTTC. Protein product: CASSPSAGVPYEQYF. Variable domain in full (rest from reference TRBV28 and TRBJ2-7): DVKVTQSSRYLVKRTGEKVFLECVQDMDHENMFWYRQDPGLGLRLIYFSYDVKMKEKGDIPEGYSVSREKKERFSLILESASTNQTSMYLCASSPSAGVPYEQYFGPGTRLTVT.

The V and J genes are TRBV7-2 and TRBJ2-7; 8 nucleotides align to TRBD2. CDR3 length: 15 amino acids. Germline CDR1 and CDR2: SGHTA and FQGNSA. V dropped 0 bases and J dropped 4; count of bases not matched to a gene: 5. CDR3 loop: CASSLASGMMYEQYF. The DNA for the CDR3 is TGTGCCAGCAGCTTAGCTAGCGGGATGATGTACGAGCAGTACTTC.

The chain carries TRBV7-9 and TRBJ1-2; D remains ambiguous. The germline V gene encodes CDR1 SEHNR and CDR2 FQNEAQ (reference sequence). With 1 base removed from V and 8 bases from J, the gap between germline ends came to 11 bases. This CDR3 region has 13 residues. CDR3 loop: CASSLVRGEGYTF. The CDR3 nucleotides read TGTGCCAGCAGCTTAGTGCGGGGTGAGGGCTACACCTTC.

The CDR3 here is CATSDPGQGAITQYF. As DNA, the CDR3 is TGTGCCACCAGTGATCCCGGACAGGGGGCGATTACGCAGTATTTT. The V gene is TRBV24-1, the J gene TRBJ2-3; 11 bases map to TRBD1. Germline lookup yields CDR1 KGHDR and CDR2 SFDVKD. This CDR3 region has 15 residues. Trimming took 3 bases from V and 8 from J; bases not matched to a gene: 6.

This clone was seen a few times. The chain uses TRBV5-8 and TRBJ1-6; 8 positions match TRBD1. This CDR3 has 18 residues. Germline V gene lookup returns CDR1 SGHTS and CDR2 YDEGEE. Trimming at V came to 3 bases and at J to 0 bases, leaving 8 bases not matched to a gene. The CDR3 DNA sequence: TGTGCCAGCAGCTCGGGACAGGAGCTTAGCTCCTATAATTCACCCCTCCACTTT. This encodes CASSSGQELSSYNSPLHF.